This T cell receptor beta chain was identified during a study of cytomegalovirus exposure and HLA in healthy donors. Study as a whole: It was reported in a later analysis that the 100 to 150 validation repertoires used the same platform as the approximately 670 first-cohort repertoires. Study-level points and caveats: Reports indicated that the classifier achieved high specificity and sensitivity in diagnosing cytomegalovirus status. The tendency of first-cohort TCR clusters to co-occur in the 90 to 150 validation repertoires was the finding of a later analysis. While the bulk of TCR sequences proved rare, some public TCRs turned up in many donors.

Worth noting for this clone: No antigen is known for it.

Assay used: immunoSEQ multiplex PCR; TCRdb lists only in-frame clones, some missing. Of about 120,000 clones listed, roughly 87% are singletons. The CDR3 length is 15 residues. The germline gives CDR1 SEHNR, CDR2 FQNEAQ (reference sequence). V lost 5 bases, J lost 6 bases, and 7 bases stayed unmatched. The sequenced sample consisted of PBMCs. This clonotype was obtained from a woman between 18 and 29 years old in good health and CMV-seronegative. The chain has TRBV7-9 and TRBJ1-6; 7 bases fit TRBD1. As DNA, the CDR3 is TGTGCCAGCAGCACCCGACAGGGACTTAATTCACCCCTCCACTTT. It translates to CASSTRQGLNSPLHF.